A selection of T cell receptor beta chains follows, all from one sample in a study of shared clonotypes between healthy human individuals. Here immunoSEQ multiplex PCR was the method, and the copy in TCRdb shows in-frame clones only, minus some. The repertoire consists of some 2 million clones, with about 94% occurring once and the leading ten covering 0.85% to 1.3%. Sequenced: naive CD8+ T cells sorted from blood. All receptors derive from a young man in good health. Each CDR3 is given with its conserved first and last residue. Each record gives: CDR3 protein, CDR3 DNA, V gene, clone size, J gene, D gene. A D gene is named only where the DNA matches it firmly. The listing skips clone size in some rows; elsewhere it reads once, few, many or a size class.

CDR3aa: CASSFRDGTYEQYF
CDR3nt: TGTGCCAGCAGTTTCCGGGACGGAACCTACGAGCAGTACTTC
v_gene: TRBV28
abundance: -
j_gene: TRBJ2-7
d_gene: -

CDR3aa: CASTTGGAEEQFF
CDR3nt: TGTGCCAGCACCACGGGGGGGGCGGAGGAGCAGTTCTTC
v_gene: TRBV7-6
abundance: once
j_gene: TRBJ2-1
d_gene: TRBD2

CDR3aa: CASSLILAGGTDTQYF
CDR3nt: TGTGCCAGCAGTTTAATTCTAGCGGGAGGCACAGATACGCAGTATTTT
v_gene: TRBV27
abundance: -
j_gene: TRBJ2-3
d_gene: TRBD2

CDR3aa: CASSALQGVSPNTEAFF
CDR3nt: TGTGCCAGCAGCGCCTTACAGGGGGTTAGCCCAAACACTGAAGCTTTCTTT
v_gene: TRBV7-9
abundance: -
j_gene: TRBJ1-1
d_gene: TRBD1

CDR3aa: CAISEPTSPRDGFPYEQYF
CDR3nt: TGTGCCATCAGTGAGCCAACCTCCCCCCGGGACGGTTTTCCCTACGAGCAGTACTTC
v_gene: TRBV10-3
abundance: -
j_gene: TRBJ2-7
d_gene: -

CDR3aa: CTSSQEGRGGAYNEQFF
CDR3nt: TGCACCAGCAGCCAAGAAGGTCGGGGGGGCGCCTACAATGAGCAGTTCTTC
v_gene: TRBV1
abundance: -
j_gene: TRBJ2-1
d_gene: -

CDR3aa: CASDTYEQYF
CDR3nt: TGTGCCAGTGACACTTACGAGCAGTACTTC
v_gene: TRBV21-1
abundance: -
j_gene: TRBJ2-7
d_gene: -

CDR3aa: CSVEGQSTDTQYF
CDR3nt: TGCAGCGTTGAAGGGCAGAGCACAGATACGCAGTATTTT
v_gene: TRBV29-1
abundance: -
j_gene: TRBJ2-3
d_gene: -

CDR3aa: CASSLVGGSSYEQYF
CDR3nt: TGTGCCAGCAGCTTAGTGGGGGGGAGCTCCTACGAGCAGTACTTC
v_gene: TRBV7-9
abundance: -
j_gene: TRBJ2-7
d_gene: TRBD2

CDR3aa: CASSYSSPLREQYF
CDR3nt: TGTGCCAGCAGTTACTCTTCTCCTTTAAGGGAGCAGTACTTC
v_gene: TRBV6-5
abundance: -
j_gene: TRBJ2-7
d_gene: -

CDR3aa: CASSLEFIGTGNEKLFF
CDR3nt: TGTGCCAGCAGCTTAGAGTTTATAGGGACAGGCAATGAAAAACTGTTTTTT
v_gene: TRBV7-8
abundance: -
j_gene: TRBJ1-4
d_gene: TRBD1

CDR3aa: CASSLSAGGPYNEQFF
CDR3nt: TGTGCCAGCAGTTTATCAGCGGGAGGGCCCTACAATGAGCAGTTCTTC
v_gene: TRBV27
abundance: -
j_gene: TRBJ2-1
d_gene: TRBD2

CDR3aa: CAWSGDVMGGIGQPQHF
CDR3nt: TGTGCCTGGAGTGGAGATGTGATGGGAGGGATAGGGCAGCCCCAGCATTTT
v_gene: TRBV30
abundance: -
j_gene: TRBJ1-5
d_gene: -

CDR3aa: CASSVVPSGVYEQYF
CDR3nt: TGTGCCAGCAGCGTAGTCCCTAGCGGGGTCTACGAGCAGTACTTC
v_gene: TRBV9
abundance: once
j_gene: TRBJ2-7
d_gene: TRBD2

CDR3aa: CSVETGTGGNEQYF
CDR3nt: TGCAGCGTTGAGACCGGGACAGGGGGCAACGAGCAGTACTTC
v_gene: TRBV29-1
abundance: -
j_gene: TRBJ2-7
d_gene: TRBD1

CDR3aa: CASSPGDSNQPQHF
CDR3nt: TGTGCCAGCAGTCCTGGGGATAGCAATCAGCCCCAGCATTTT
v_gene: TRBV25-1
abundance: -
j_gene: TRBJ1-5
d_gene: -

CDR3aa: CASSPTFSLAELLDTQYF
CDR3nt: TGTGCCAGCAGCCCAACCTTCTCGCTAGCGGAACTTCTGGATACGCAGTATTTT
v_gene: TRBV7-2
abundance: once
j_gene: TRBJ2-3
d_gene: TRBD2

CDR3aa: CASSFDPLAGTDTQYF
CDR3nt: TGTGCCAGCAGCTTTGACCCACTAGCGGGTACAGATACGCAGTATTTT
v_gene: TRBV11-2
abundance: -
j_gene: TRBJ2-3
d_gene: TRBD2

CDR3aa: CASRGFNSGRDLQETQYF
CDR3nt: TGTGCCAGCAGGGGATTTAATAGCGGGAGGGATTTACAAGAGACCCAGTACTTC
v_gene: TRBV5-4
abundance: -
j_gene: TRBJ2-5
d_gene: TRBD2

CDR3aa: CASSLQNSYEQYF
CDR3nt: TGTGCCAGCAGCCTACAGAACTCCTACGAGCAGTACTTC
v_gene: TRBV7-2
abundance: -
j_gene: TRBJ2-7
d_gene: -

CDR3aa: CASSRGGENTEAFF
CDR3nt: TGTGCCAGCAGCCGGGGGGGAGAAAACACTGAAGCTTTCTTT
v_gene: TRBV5-4
abundance: once
j_gene: TRBJ1-1
d_gene: -

CDR3aa: CASSLGEIAGSTDTQYF
CDR3nt: TGTGCCAGCAGCTTAGGGGAAATAGCGGGAAGCACAGATACGCAGTATTTT
v_gene: TRBV11-2
abundance: -
j_gene: TRBJ2-3
d_gene: TRBD2

CDR3aa: CASSEMTSGNYNEQFF
CDR3nt: TGTGCCAGCAGCGAAATGACTAGCGGGAATTACAATGAGCAGTTCTTC
v_gene: TRBV9
abundance: -
j_gene: TRBJ2-1
d_gene: TRBD2

CDR3aa: CASSFGYGIAGDEQYF
CDR3nt: TGTGCCAGCAGCTTTGGGTACGGGATAGCGGGAGACGAGCAGTACTTC
v_gene: TRBV7-9
abundance: -
j_gene: TRBJ2-7
d_gene: TRBD2

CDR3aa: CASSPRLAGGEEQYF
CDR3nt: TGCGCCAGCAGCCCCAGACTAGCGGGGGGGGAGGAGCAGTACTTC
v_gene: TRBV4-1
abundance: -
j_gene: TRBJ2-7
d_gene: TRBD2

CDR3aa: CASSYRPGWDGYTF
CDR3nt: TGTGCCAGCAGTTACCGACCAGGGTGGGATGGCTACACCTTC
v_gene: TRBV6-5
abundance: -
j_gene: TRBJ1-2
d_gene: -

CDR3aa: CASSYKGEAFF
CDR3nt: TGTGCCAGCAGTTACAAGGGTGAAGCTTTCTTT
v_gene: TRBV6-5
abundance: -
j_gene: TRBJ1-1
d_gene: -

CDR3aa: CASSEGAGYGYTF
CDR3nt: TGTGCCAGCAGTGAGGGGGCTGGCTATGGCTACACCTTC
v_gene: TRBV2
abundance: -
j_gene: TRBJ1-2
d_gene: -

CDR3aa: CASSERDRAPGELFF
CDR3nt: TGTGCCAGCAGTGAACGGGACAGGGCCCCCGGGGAGCTGTTTTTT
v_gene: TRBV6-1
abundance: -
j_gene: TRBJ2-2
d_gene: TRBD1

CDR3aa: CASSFEDSPLHF
CDR3nt: TGTGCCAGCAGTTTTGAGGACTCACCCCTCCACTTT
v_gene: TRBV28
abundance: -
j_gene: TRBJ1-6
d_gene: -

CDR3aa: CASSLNSASYEQYF
CDR3nt: TGCGCCAGCAGCTTAAATAGTGCCTCCTACGAGCAGTACTTC
v_gene: TRBV5-1
abundance: -
j_gene: TRBJ2-7
d_gene: -

CDR3aa: CASSPRGESPLHF
CDR3nt: TGCGCCAGTAGTCCGAGGGGAGAATCACCCCTCCACTTT
v_gene: TRBV5-1
abundance: -
j_gene: TRBJ1-6
d_gene: -

CDR3aa: CASSPLGGNQPQHF
CDR3nt: TGTGCCAGCAGCCCCCTGGGGGGCAATCAGCCCCAGCATTTT
v_gene: TRBV27
abundance: -
j_gene: TRBJ1-5
d_gene: -

CDR3aa: CASSLDRGYTF
CDR3nt: TGTGCCAGCAGCTTAGATCGTGGCTACACCTTC
v_gene: TRBV7-9
abundance: -
j_gene: TRBJ1-2
d_gene: -

CDR3aa: CASSHFDSSYNEQFF
CDR3nt: TGTGCCAGCAGCCACTTCGACAGCTCCTACAATGAGCAGTTCTTC
v_gene: TRBV5-8
abundance: once
j_gene: TRBJ2-1
d_gene: -

CDR3aa: CASSSTSISYNEQFF
CDR3nt: TGTGCCAGCAGCTCTACTTCCATCTCCTACAATGAGCAGTTCTTC
v_gene: TRBV11-2
abundance: -
j_gene: TRBJ2-1
d_gene: -

CDR3aa: CASGLVPGAGKTQYF
CDR3nt: TGTGCTAGTGGTTTGGTACCGGGAGCGGGAAAGACCCAGTACTTC
v_gene: TRBV12-5
abundance: -
j_gene: TRBJ2-5
d_gene: TRBD2